This TCR beta chain appears in the sequencing data of a study of graft-versus-host responses after intestinal transplantation. At the level of the study: Once they had received anti-thymocyte globulin induction, all recipients took tacrolimus and steroids for around 3 years. Study-wide results and caveats: Some patients had graft-donor T cell macrochimerism, and their allografts showed high graft-versus-host to host-versus-graft clonal ratios. Researchers found GvH clones in recipient marrow, and some showed up first in ileum or blood.

Germline CDR1 and CDR2: MNHEY and SVGAGI. Unmatched junction bases numbered 8, after V lost 2 bases and J lost 9 bases. The CDR3 runs 16 residues. With regard to this clone: Antigen specificity is unknown.

Sequenced by immunoSEQ multiplex PCR; TCRdb stores in-frame clones only, minus some. The sample contains around 28,000 clones, around four fifths of which appear only once. The receptor was isolated from a human patient who received an intestinal transplant, so some T cells may come from the graft donor. The chain joins TRBV6-5 to TRBJ2-1, with TRBD2 identical over 12 bases. Material: PBMCs, obtained approximately 29 days after intestinal transplant. In DNA form, the CDR3 reads TGTGCCAGCAGTTACGAAGGACTAGCGGGGCTAGGTGAGCAGTTCTTC. Translated, it gives CASSYEGLAGLGEQFF.